This entry lists 10 T cell receptor beta chains sequenced from one sample in a study of blood T cell repertoires in COVID-19. TCRdb's copy holds only in-frame clones and misses some; the assay was immunoSEQ multiplex PCR. The sample consists of about 120,000 clones, approximately 85% of them appearing once. Sequenced material: peripheral blood. These receptors were obtained from a man aged 80 or over with acute or convalescent COVID-19.

The J gene is TRBJ1-1, the V gene TRBV7-9; a possible D gene is TRBD1 (6 bases). Trimming shortened V by 5 bases and J by 0 bases, and 13 bases separated the two germline ends. Germline V lookup: CDR1 SEHNR, CDR2 FQNEAQ (reference sequence). This CDR3 is built from 15 residues. CDR3 DNA: TGTGCCAGCAGCCTTCACGGACAGCTGAACACTGAAGCTTTCTTT. Encoded protein: CASSLHGQLNTEAFF. The full variable domain, rest sourced from reference TRBV7-9 and TRBJ1-1, is DTGVSQNPRHKITKRGQNVTFRCDPISEHNRLYWYRQTLGQGPEFLTYFQNEAQLEKSRLLSDRFSAERPKGSFSTLEIQRTEQGDSAMYLCASSLHGQLNTEAFFGQGTRLTVV.

The V and J genes are TRBV7-2 and TRBJ1-2; D is possibly TRBD1 (6 bases). This CDR3 is built from 16 residues. The V gene lost 1 base and the J gene lost 4 bases, with 16 bases spanning the gap. The germline V gene has CDR1 SGHTA and CDR2 FQGNSA. CDR3 nucleotides: TGTGCCAGCAGCTTAGGGGGACAACCTTCGGCCTATGGCTACACCTTC. Translation gives CASSLGGQPSAYGYTF.

The V and J genes are TRBV6-5 and TRBJ2-7; TRBD1 agrees at 11 bases. Germline CDR1 and CDR2: MNHEY and SVGAGI. J was trimmed by 9 bases and V by 4 bases; bases with no gene match: 5. The CDR3 is made up of 13 amino acids. In DNA form, the CDR3 reads TGTGCCAGCAGTTCCCGGGACAGGGGGACGCAGTACTTC. Its protein product is CASSSRDRGTQYF.

This chain joins TRBV5-1 and TRBJ1-1, with TRBD1 identical over 7 bases. CDR3 length equals 13 residues. J was trimmed by 4 bases and V by 4 bases; bases with no gene match: 4. Per the germline V gene, CDR1 is SGHRS and CDR2 is YFSETQ. The CDR3, as DNA: TGCGCCAGCAGCCGGGACAGCCTCACTGAAGCTTTCTTT. This encodes CASSRDSLTEAFF.

The gene calls are TRBV9 and TRBJ2-6, with 9 bases aligning to TRBD2. Trimming removed 2 bases from V and 3 bases from J; junction bases left unmatched: 6. This CDR3 is 17 amino acids long. Germline-derived CDR1 and CDR2 are SGDLS and YYNGEE. This CDR3 reads CASSVGAGGSGANVLTF. In DNA form, the CDR3 reads TGTGCCAGCAGCGTTGGAGCGGGGGGTAGTGGGGCCAACGTCCTGACTTTC.

The V call is TRBV6-5, the J call TRBJ1-1, with D possibly matching TRBD1 (5 bases). Germline assignment: CDR1 MNHEY and CDR2 SVGAGI. CDR3 length: 13 residues. Trimming stripped 5 bases from V and 3 bases from J, with 10 bases between. The CDR3 coding sequence is TGTGCCAGCAGTCTCGACAGCTACACTGAAGCTTTCTTT. It specifies CASSLDSYTEAFF.

This chain connects TRBV9 to TRBJ2-1; the D gene is possibly TRBD2 (6 bases). CDR1 is SGDLS, CDR2 YYNGEE, per germline. The CDR3 is made up of 13 amino acids. Between the trimmed V and J ends, which lost 2 bases and 5 bases, there was a span of 8 bases. DNA of the CDR3: TGTGCCAGCAGCGTCCTAGCGAACAATGAGCAGTTCTTC. As protein: CASSVLANNEQFF.

The V call is TRBV6-6, the J call TRBJ2-3; 8 bases line up with TRBD2. This CDR3 has 15 amino acids. V lost 8 bases and J lost 2; bases outside the gene matches: 9. Per germline, CDR1 MNHNY and CDR2 SVGAGI (reference sequence). CDR3 residues: CASSTSGYITDTQYF. In DNA form, the CDR3 reads TGTGCCAGCTCAACTAGCGGCTATATCACAGATACGCAGTATTTT.

The chain uses TRBV5-1 and TRBJ2-3; 7 positions match TRBD2. Trimming removed 2 bases from V and 1 base from J; junction bases left unmatched: 4. The CDR3 is 15 residues long. Germline CDR1 reads SGHRS; CDR2 reads YFSETQ. In nucleotides, the CDR3 is TGCGCCAGCAGCTTAAGCGGGGCCGGCACAGATACGCAGTATTTT. This sequence encodes CASSLSGAGTDTQYF. Complete variable domain (other parts from reference TRBV5-1 and TRBJ2-3): KAGVTQTPRYLIKTRGQQVTLSCSPISGHRSVSWYQQTPGQGLQFLFEYFSETQRNKGNFPGRFSGRQFSNSRSEMNVSTLELGDSALYLCASSLSGAGTDTQYFGPGTRLTVL.

This clone was detected once. The chain recombines TRBV3-1 (or the pseudogene TRBV3-2) with TRBJ2-5; D not resolved. The CDR3 contains 14 residues. From germline, CDR1 is LGHDT and CDR2 YNNKEL (reference sequence). With 1 base removed from V and 5 bases from J, the gap between germline ends came to 11 bases. CDR3 bases: TGTGCCAGCAGCCAAGGGTTTACAAGTGAGACCCAGTACTTC. Protein: CASSQGFTSETQYF.